One sample yielded the 28 T cell receptor beta chains listed below, sequenced in a study of metastatic and nonmetastatic thyroid tumors. All patients were treatment-naive before thyroid surgery. Through MiXCR, TCRdb re-clonotyped the PCR reads. The sample yields approximately 10,000 clones, about 27% seen once. The sample comprised adjacent normal tissue. These receptors were collected from a male donor with papillary thyroid cancer or a benign thyroid nodule (not recorded which). Some clones in this sample may be carry-over from other donors' samples.

V gene TRBV7-2 combines with J gene TRBJ2-7; a possible D gene is TRBD1 (6 bases). The length of the CDR3 is 13 residues. V lost 6 bases and J lost 2, with 11 bases in between. The germline CDR1 and CDR2 sequences are SGHTA and FQGNSA. Here the CDR3 DNA reads TGTGCCAGCAGGGACAGTGTCGCCTACGAGCAGTACTTC. Translating it yields CASRDSVAYEQYF.

This clone has just a few counts. The chain employs TRBV6-2 or TRBV6-3 and TRBJ1-1; D remains ambiguous. This CDR3 comprises 14 residues. V lost 0 bases and J lost 3, with 8 bases in between. In germline, CDR1 is MNHEY, CDR2 SVGEGT. CDR3 nucleotides: TGTGCCAGCAGTTACTCCACCGCGGACACTGAAGCTTTCTTT. Protein: CASSYSTADTEAFF.

The gene calls are TRBV20-1 and TRBJ1-5; a possible D gene is TRBD1 (5 bases). Trimming cost V 1 base and J 3 bases, with 7 bases left between them. There are 13 residues in the CDR3. Germline V gene lookup returns CDR1 DFQATT and CDR2 SNEGSKA (reference sequence). CDR3 nucleotides: TGCAGTGCTAGAGGACAGATCAATCAGCCCCAGCATTTT. It translates to CSARGQINQPQHF.

This sequence joins TRBV5-1 and TRBJ2-1; 8 bases line up with TRBD1. Germline V gene lookup returns CDR1 SGHRS and CDR2 YFSETQ. The CDR3 contains 15 residues. Trimming cost V 2 bases and J 7 bases; bases outside gene matches: 8. For the CDR3, the DNA is TGCGCCAGCAGCTTATATTCCAGGGGGCTGAATGAGCAGTTCTTC. This translates into CASSLYSRGLNEQFF.

Judged by abundance, this clone is medium-sized (0.01 to 0.1%). V and J are TRBV4-2 and TRBJ2-1; a possible D gene is TRBD2 (6 bases). The CDR3 totals 18 residues. V lost 4 bases and J 0 bases, leaving 19 bases between the germline ends. CDR1 is LGHNA, CDR2 YNFKEQ, per germline. Here the CDR3 DNA reads TGTGCCAGCAGCCGAAAGATAGGGACTCCCAACTCCTACAATGAGCAGTTCTTC. It translates to CASSRKIGTPNSYNEQFF.

The chain joins TRBV27 to TRBJ2-1; tentatively, D is TRBD2 (6 bases). The CDR3 runs 19 residues. V was clipped by 4 bases and J by 10 bases, with 32 bases between them. Looked up from germline, CDR1 is MNHEY and CDR2 is SMNVEV (reference sequence). The CDR3 region has the DNA TGTGCCAGCAGTTCTACAAGCCAATTGACTAGAGGGTGGGAAGTGGAGCAGTTCTTC. This gives the protein CASSSTSQLTRGWEVEQFF.

This clone was found many times. This chain connects TRBV4-2 to TRBJ2-1; weak D call: TRBD1 (6 bases). The CDR3 is 16 residues long. V was cut by 0 bases and J by 5 bases, with 14 bases left in between. The germline CDR1 and CDR2 sequences are LGHNA and YNFKEQ. The CDR3 here is CASSQELQGRNNEQFF. The DNA of the CDR3 is TGTGCCAGCAGCCAAGAGCTACAGGGAAGGAACAATGAGCAGTTCTTC.

V gene TRBV27 combines with J gene TRBJ2-7; TRBD2 matches 10 bases. Germline V gives CDR1 MNHEY, CDR2 SMNVEV (reference sequence). Trimming at V came to 4 bases and at J to 1 base, leaving 10 bases not matched to a gene. The CDR3 spans 17 residues. The CDR3 nucleotides read TGTGCCAGCAGTTCCGGATCCGGGACTAGCGTATCCTACGAGCAGTACTTC. Translating gives CASSSGSGTSVSYEQYF.

The gene calls are TRBV9 and TRBJ1-1; 10 bases agree with TRBD1. The length of the CDR3 is 14 residues. V was clipped by 2 bases and J by 3 bases; unmatched bases: 1. CDR1 is SGDLS, CDR2 YYNGEE, per germline. The CDR3 here is CASSVGQGDTEAFF. The CDR3 DNA reads as TGTGCCAGCAGCGTCGGACAGGGGGACACTGAAGCTTTCTTT.

In this sample, this clone turned up once. The chain has TRBV5-6 and TRBJ2-5, with D hard to call. Deletions cut 2 bases from V and 5 bases from J, with 13 bases between. From germline, CDR1 is SGHDT and CDR2 YYEEEE. The CDR3 length is 14 residues. CDR3 region: CASSFGPLAETQYF. CDR3 DNA: TGTGCCAGCAGCTTCGGACCTCTTGCGGAGACCCAGTACTTC.

The chain is built from TRBV5-4 and TRBJ1-2, with D possibly TRBD1 on 6 matching bases. The CDR3 is made up of 16 amino acids. The V gene's germline CDR1 is SGHNT and CDR2 YYREEE (reference sequence). The V end lost 3 bases, the J end lost 0 bases, and 15 bases lay between the germline ends. The CDR3 nucleotides are TGTGCCAGCAGCTCGCCGGGACACCAAGCTAACTATGGCTACACCTTC. Translating it yields CASSSPGHQANYGYTF.

The rearrangement uses TRBV12-3 or TRBV12-4 and TRBJ2-7; 8 bases align to TRBD1. The CDR3 length is 14 residues. Germline trimming cut 4 bases from V and 3 bases from J; bases unmatched to any gene: 5. CDR3 sequence reads: CASSWQGAVYEQYF. Written as DNA, the CDR3 is TGTGCCAGCAGTTGGCAGGGGGCCGTCTACGAGCAGTACTTC.

This clone has just a few counts. Other nucleotide sequences in the sample specify the same CDR3. The chain has TRBV18 and TRBJ2-2, with D uncertain. V lost 3 bases and J lost 2, with 4 bases in between. CDR1 and CDR2 (germline): KGHSH, LQKENI. The CDR3 is 13 amino acids. The CDR3 coding sequence is TGTGCCAGCTCACCCCCCAACACCGGGGAGCTGTTTTTT. This codes for CASSPPNTGELFF. Full variable domain (missing parts from reference TRBV18 and TRBJ2-2): NAGVMQNPRHLVRRRGQEARLRCSPMKGHSHVYWYRQLPEEGLKFMVYLQKENIIDESGMPKERFSAEFPKEGPSILRIQQVVRGDSAAYFCASSPPNTGELFFGEGSRLTVL.

The gene calls are TRBV5-5 and TRBJ1-4, with D possibly matching TRBD1 (5 bases). Germline CDR1 reads SGHKS; CDR2 reads YYEKEE (reference sequence). V was cut by 0 bases and J by 7 bases, with 10 bases left in between. The CDR3 spans 14 residues. CDR3 protein: CASSLAGGAEKLFF. The CDR3 nucleotides are TGTGCCAGCAGCTTGGCCGGCGGGGCTGAAAAACTGTTTTTT.

By sample fraction, this clone is medium-sized. The chain employs TRBV27 and TRBJ1-2, with 9 nucleotides matching TRBD1. Germline V gene data show CDR1 as MNHEY and CDR2 as SMNVEV (reference sequence). The CDR3 consists of 13 residues. The ends lost 4 bases at V and 7 bases at J; junction bases unmatched: 4. This CDR3 is CASSYTGGGGYTF. In DNA, the CDR3 is TGTGCCAGCAGTTATACAGGGGGCGGTGGCTACACCTTC.

A single count supports this clone. The rearrangement joins TRBV20-1 to TRBJ2-5, with D hard to call. This CDR3 is built from 14 residues. V was pared by 0 bases and J by 3 bases, with 11 bases between. In germline, CDR1 is DFQATT, CDR2 SNEGSKA (reference sequence). DNA for the CDR3: TGCAGTGCTAGAGATAGAGAGCCCAAAGAGACCCAGTACTTC. Translated: CSARDREPKETQYF.

By sample fraction, this clone is medium-sized. The chain employs TRBV19 and TRBJ2-5; possible D gene TRBD1, 5 bases. Trimming took off 4 bases at V and 1 base at J, with 10 bases between the two ends. Germline V gene sequence: CDR1 LNHDA, CDR2 SQIVND (reference sequence). CDR3 length: 14 amino acids. CDR3 loop: CASSNGQLQETQYF. For the CDR3, the DNA is TGTGCCAGTAGTAACGGACAACTCCAAGAGACCCAGTACTTC.

V is TRBV5-1 and J is TRBJ2-3, with D perhaps matching TRBD2 (5 bases). The CDR3 extends over 12 amino acids. Germline CDR1 SGHRS, CDR2 YFSETQ. Trimming cost V 7 bases and J 2 bases, with 8 bases left between them. CDR3 amino acids: CASADYTDTQYF. The CDR3 coding sequence is TGCGCCAGCGCCGACTACACAGATACGCAGTATTTT.

The V and J genes are TRBV20-1 and TRBJ2-7; TRBD1 matches 11 bases. Per germline, CDR1 DFQATT and CDR2 SNEGSKA (reference sequence). J gave up 5 bases and V 0 bases, and 6 bases lay outside the gene matches. The CDR3 is 15 amino acids. This chain's CDR3 is CSARDLGQGVHEQYF. The CDR3 nucleotides read TGCAGTGCTAGAGACCTGGGACAGGGGGTCCACGAGCAGTACTTC.

In its sample, this clone ranks as medium-sized. V usage is TRBV27 and J usage is TRBJ2-3; D might be TRBD1 or TRBD2, each matching 5 bases. This CDR3 is 15 amino acids long. Germline CDR1 MNHEY, CDR2 SMNVEV (reference sequence). V shed 6 bases and J shed 4 bases, with 17 bases lying between them. The CDR3 protein is CASRGVPGPPDTQYF. In DNA form, the CDR3 reads TGTGCCAGCAGGGGGGTCCCCGGACCCCCAGATACGCAGTATTTT.

The table lists this clone with a few counts. V usage is TRBV4-1 and J usage is TRBJ2-7; maybe TRBD1 (6 bases). Germline CDR1 is MGHRA and CDR2 is YSYEKL. The CDR3 length is 15 residues. V lost 4 bases to trimming and J lost 0 bases, with 13 bases between them. CDR3 protein: CASSRNREGSYEQYF. The DNA for the CDR3 is TGCGCCAGCAGCCGAAACAGGGAAGGCTCCTACGAGCAGTACTTC.

This clone is medium-sized. This sequence joins TRBV27 and TRBJ2-1; the D gene is possibly TRBD1 (5 bases). The CDR3 loop spans 13 amino acids. Germline CDR1 reads MNHEY; CDR2 reads SMNVEV (reference sequence). Trimming shortened V by 7 bases and J by 3 bases, and 10 bases separated the two germline ends. CDR3 region: CASTDRSYNEQFF. In DNA, the CDR3 is TGTGCCAGCACTGACAGAAGCTACAATGAGCAGTTCTTC.

This clone appeared a few times. V is TRBV7-8 and J is TRBJ2-2; 8 bases line up with TRBD2. Germline loops: CDR1 SGHVS, CDR2 FQNEAQ. This CDR3 comprises 16 residues. The ends lost 4 bases at V and 7 bases at J; junction bases unmatched: 11. The CDR3 sequence: CASSSLGAGDVGELFF. CDR3 bases: TGTGCCAGCAGCTCGCTGGGAGCGGGAGACGTCGGGGAGCTGTTTTTT.

In its sample, this clone was seen a few times. The V gene is TRBV20-1, the J gene TRBJ1-2; possible D gene TRBD1, 5 bases. The germline V gene encodes CDR1 DFQATT and CDR2 SNEGSKA (reference sequence). The V and J ends lost 0 bases and 7 bases respectively, with 15 bases between them. The length of the CDR3 is 14 residues. The DNA of the CDR3 is TGCAGTGCTAGAGACCGGGGCCAGGAGGGTGGCTACACCTTC. Encoded protein: CSARDRGQEGGYTF.

The chain employs TRBV25-1 and TRBJ2-1; 12 nucleotides line up with TRBD2. This CDR3 contains 19 residues. The germline V gene has CDR1 MGHDK and CDR2 SYGVNS. Unmatched junction bases numbered 18, after V lost 4 bases and J lost 8 bases. The CDR3 sequence: CASSGTGPSGRASLDEQFF. CDR3 in DNA: TGTGCCAGCAGTGGGACAGGTCCTAGCGGGAGGGCTTCTTTGGATGAGCAGTTCTTC.

This clone turned up a few times. The chain couples TRBV12-3 or TRBV12-4 to TRBJ1-1, with no clear D. The CDR3 extends over 12 amino acids. Trimming pared 3 bases from V and 7 bases from J, leaving 9 bases between. For the CDR3, the DNA is TGTGCCAGCAGTTTGGAGAGGGTTGAAGCTTTCTTT. Translation: CASSLERVEAFF.

This clone came up a few times. The chain is built from TRBV28 and TRBJ1-3; D remains ambiguous. Germline V lookup: CDR1 MDHEN, CDR2 SYDVKM. The CDR3 is 13 amino acids. Trimming shortened V by 3 bases and J by 7 bases, and 10 bases separated the two germline ends. CDR3 sequence (DNA): TGTGCCAGCAGTTTCCCTCCTTGGAACACCATATATTTT. Its translation is CASSFPPWNTIYF.

V and J are TRBV7-2 and TRBJ2-5; 16 bases fit TRBD2. The assigned J gene may be wrong: the sequence end matches TRBJ2-1 better. The CDR3 totals 21 residues. CDR1 is SGHTA, CDR2 FQGNSA, per germline. This CDR3 is CASSLAKKGLAGGRNRDEQFF. The CDR3 DNA sequence: TGTGCCAGCAGCTTAGCGAAAAAGGGACTAGCGGGGGGGCGCAATCGGGATGAGCAGTTCTTC.